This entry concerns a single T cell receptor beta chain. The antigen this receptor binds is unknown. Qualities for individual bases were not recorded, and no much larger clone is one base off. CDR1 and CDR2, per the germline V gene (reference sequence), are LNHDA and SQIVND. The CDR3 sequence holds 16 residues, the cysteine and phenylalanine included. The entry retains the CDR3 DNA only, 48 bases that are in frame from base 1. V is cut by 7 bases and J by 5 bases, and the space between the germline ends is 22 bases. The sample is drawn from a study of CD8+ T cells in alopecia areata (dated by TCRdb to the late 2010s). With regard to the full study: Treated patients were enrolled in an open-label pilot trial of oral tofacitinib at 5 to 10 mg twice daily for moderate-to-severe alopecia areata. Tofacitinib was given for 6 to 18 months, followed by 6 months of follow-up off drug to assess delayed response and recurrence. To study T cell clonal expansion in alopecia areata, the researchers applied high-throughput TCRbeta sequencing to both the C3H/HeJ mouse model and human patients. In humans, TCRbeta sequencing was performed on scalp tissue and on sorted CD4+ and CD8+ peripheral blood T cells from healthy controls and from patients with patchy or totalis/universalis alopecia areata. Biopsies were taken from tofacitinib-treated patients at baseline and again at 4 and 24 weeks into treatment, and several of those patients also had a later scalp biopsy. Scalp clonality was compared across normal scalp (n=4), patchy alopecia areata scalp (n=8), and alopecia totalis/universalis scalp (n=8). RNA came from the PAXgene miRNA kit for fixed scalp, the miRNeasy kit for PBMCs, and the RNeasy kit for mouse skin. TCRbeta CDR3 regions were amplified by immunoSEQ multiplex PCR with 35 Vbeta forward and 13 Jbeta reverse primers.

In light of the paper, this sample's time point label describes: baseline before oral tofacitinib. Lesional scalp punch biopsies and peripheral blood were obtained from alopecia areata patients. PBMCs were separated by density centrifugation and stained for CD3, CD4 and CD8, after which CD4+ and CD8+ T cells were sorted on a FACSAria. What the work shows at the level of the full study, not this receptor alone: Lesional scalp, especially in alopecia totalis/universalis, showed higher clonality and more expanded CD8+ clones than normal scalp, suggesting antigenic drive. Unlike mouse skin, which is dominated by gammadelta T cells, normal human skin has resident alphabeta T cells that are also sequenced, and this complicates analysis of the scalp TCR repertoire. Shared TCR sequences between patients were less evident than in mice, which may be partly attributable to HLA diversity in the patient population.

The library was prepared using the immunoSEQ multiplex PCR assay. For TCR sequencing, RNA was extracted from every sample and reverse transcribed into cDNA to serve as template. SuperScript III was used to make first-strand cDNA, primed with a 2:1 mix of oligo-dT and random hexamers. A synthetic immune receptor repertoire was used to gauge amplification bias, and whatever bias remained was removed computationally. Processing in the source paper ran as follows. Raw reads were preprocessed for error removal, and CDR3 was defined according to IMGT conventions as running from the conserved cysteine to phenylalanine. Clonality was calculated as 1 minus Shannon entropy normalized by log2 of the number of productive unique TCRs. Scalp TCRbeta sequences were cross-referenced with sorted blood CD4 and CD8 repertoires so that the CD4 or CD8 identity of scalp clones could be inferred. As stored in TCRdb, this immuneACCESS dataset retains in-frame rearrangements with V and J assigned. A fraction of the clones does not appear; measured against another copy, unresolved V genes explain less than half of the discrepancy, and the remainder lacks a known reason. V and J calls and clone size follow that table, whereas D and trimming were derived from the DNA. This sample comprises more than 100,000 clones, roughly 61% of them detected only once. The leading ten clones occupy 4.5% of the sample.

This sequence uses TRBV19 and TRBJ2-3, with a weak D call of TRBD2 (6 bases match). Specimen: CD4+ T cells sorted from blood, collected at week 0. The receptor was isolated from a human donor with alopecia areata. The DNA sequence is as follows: TGTGCCAGTAACACACCGGGAGCAAGGTGGGGAGATACGCAGTATTTT. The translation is CASNTPGARWGDTQYF.